Shown below are 15 T cell receptor beta chains from a single sample sequenced in a study of cytomegalovirus exposure and HLA in healthy donors. Clones were read by immunoSEQ multiplex PCR, and TCRdb kept only the in-frame ones, dropping some. Of hundreds of thousands of clones listed, roughly 89% are singletons. Specimen: PBMCs. The receptors come from a woman between 18 and 29 years old in good health and CMV-seronegative.

V and J are TRBV4-1 and TRBJ1-1, with D uncertain. V lost 0 bases to trimming and J lost 8 bases, with 10 bases between them. This CDR3 region has 13 residues. Germline-derived CDR1 and CDR2 are MGHRA and YSYEKL. CDR3 sequence: CASSQDLAPEAFF. For the CDR3, the DNA is TGCGCCAGCAGCCAAGACCTGGCCCCCGAAGCTTTCTTT.

The rearrangement joins TRBV2 to TRBJ2-1, with 12 bases identical to TRBD2. Trimming cost V 8 bases and J 6 bases; bases outside gene matches: 8. The CDR3 extends over 15 amino acids. CDR1 and CDR2 from the germline V gene are SNHLY and FYNNEI. In nucleotides, the CDR3 is TGTGCCAGCCTCGGACTAGCGGGGCGGGGCAATGAGCAGTTCTTC. This encodes CASLGLAGRGNEQFF.

V gene TRBV6-4 combines with J gene TRBJ2-2, with 8 bases fitting TRBD1. Germline lookup yields CDR1 MRHNA and CDR2 SNTAGT. With V trimmed by 6 bases and J by 6 bases, 12 bases remained unmatched. CDR3 size: 16 residues. The CDR3 DNA reads TGTGCCAGCAGCCCCAGGGTCCTGGACAGGGCCGGGGAGCTGTTTTTT. It specifies CASSPRVLDRAGELFF.

This chain joins TRBV18 and TRBJ1-4; 7 bases agree with TRBD1. CDR3 length: 16 amino acids. Germline CDR1 and CDR2: KGHSH and LQKENI. V dropped 4 bases and J dropped 3; count of bases not matched to a gene: 8. Here the CDR3 DNA reads TGTGCCAGCTCACGAGTCACCGGGACAGCTAATGAAAAACTGTTTTTT. Protein: CASSRVTGTANEKLFF.

This clone was seen a few times. The chain uses TRBV9 and TRBJ1-1; the D gene is possibly TRBD1 (6 bases). This CDR3 has 14 residues. Germline values: CDR1 SGDLS, CDR2 YYNGEE. The germline V and J ends were trimmed by 0 bases and 1 base, with 7 bases remaining between them. In DNA, the CDR3 is TGTGCCAGCAGCGTAGGGGGACAGAACACTGAAGCTTTCTTT. Its protein is CASSVGGQNTEAFF.

Only a few counts were recorded for this clone. CDR3 sequence: CASSWGVNEKLFF. The DNA of the CDR3 is TGTGCCAGCAGCTGGGGAGTTAATGAAAAACTGTTTTTT. The rearrangement links TRBV5-4 to TRBJ1-4; the D is unclear. This CDR3 has 13 residues. Trimming pared 3 bases from V and 4 bases from J, leaving 7 bases between. Germline V lookup: CDR1 SGHNT, CDR2 YYREEE (reference sequence).

This chain connects TRBV5-1 to TRBJ1-4; 7 bases match TRBD1. CDR3 length: 15 amino acids. Germline loops: CDR1 SGHRS, CDR2 YFSETQ. Germline trimming cut 2 bases from V and 4 bases from J; bases unmatched to any gene: 5. The CDR3 bases are TGCGCCAGCAGCTTAGCCGGGACAGTTAATGAAAAACTGTTTTTT. This sequence encodes CASSLAGTVNEKLFF. Full variable domain (remainder filled in from reference TRBV5-1 and TRBJ1-4): KAGVTQTPRYLIKTRGQQVTLSCSPISGHRSVSWYQQTPGQGLQFLFEYFSETQRNKGNFPGRFSGRQFSNSRSEMNVSTLELGDSALYLCASSLAGTVNEKLFFGSGTQLSVL.

The genes are TRBV5-8 and TRBJ1-1; TRBD1 matches 9 bases. This CDR3 comprises 13 residues. Germline V CDR1 and CDR2: SGHTS, YDEGEE. V shed 4 bases and J 5 bases; nucleotides not matched to a gene: 3. CDR3 sequence reads: CASSHGQGTEAFF. The CDR3 region has the DNA TGTGCCAGCAGCCACGGACAGGGGACTGAAGCTTTCTTT. The whole variable domain, remainder taken from reference TRBV5-8 and TRBJ1-1, is EAGVTQSPTHLIKTRGQQATLRCSPISGHTSVYWYQQALGLGLQFLLWYDEGEERNRGNFPPRFSGRQFPNYSSELNVNALELEDSALYLCASSHGQGTEAFFGQGTRLTVV.

The chain couples TRBV5-6 to TRBJ2-3, with D perhaps TRBD2 (7 bases). This CDR3 spans 18 amino acids. Trimming pared 4 bases from V and 3 bases from J, leaving 24 bases between. Germline V CDR1 and CDR2: SGHDT, YYEEEE. CDR3 region: CASSRGGGRVLLTDTQYF. The CDR3, as DNA: TGTGCCAGCAGCCGGGGAGGGGGGCGAGTCCTATTGACAGATACGCAGTATTTT.

The chain uses TRBV19 and TRBJ1-2; no clear D. Trimming removed 2 bases from V and 6 bases from J, with 19 bases in between. Germline lookup yields CDR1 LNHDA and CDR2 SQIVND (reference sequence). The CDR3 extends over 16 amino acids. This CDR3 is CASSIFRRVDSDGYTF. For the CDR3, the DNA is TGTGCCAGTAGTATATTTCGAAGGGTGGATAGCGATGGCTACACCTTC.

The chain recombines TRBV7-2 with TRBJ2-2, with D unclear. This CDR3 has 12 amino acids. Trimming shortened V by 1 base and J by 7 bases, and 4 bases separated the two germline ends. Germline values: CDR1 SGHTA, CDR2 FQGNSA. The CDR3 nucleotides are TGTGCCAGCAGCTTAGGAGACGGGGAGCTGTTTTTT. Residues: CASSLGDGELFF.

V usage is TRBV27 and J usage is TRBJ2-7; maybe TRBD2 (5 bases). CDR3 length equals 13 residues. Trimming took 6 bases from V and 0 from J, leaving 9 bases between them. CDR1 MNHEY and CDR2 SMNVEV come from the germline V gene (reference sequence). CDR3 sequence: CASSPGISYEQYF. The DNA for the CDR3 is TGTGCCAGCAGCCCCGGGATCTCCTACGAGCAGTACTTC.

The J gene is TRBJ2-2, the V gene TRBV5-6, with 10 bases matching TRBD1. Germline CDR1 reads SGHDT; CDR2 reads YYEEEE. V was pared by 4 bases and J by 7 bases, with 7 bases of the junction left unmatched. This CDR3 contains 15 residues. Here the CDR3 reads CASSPGTGVVGELFF. The DNA of the CDR3 is TGTGCCAGCAGCCCCGGGACAGGGGTGGTCGGGGAGCTGTTTTTT.

Turning to this clone: The junction does not match germline at one end; this may be a read error. The gene calls are TRBV28 and TRBJ1-1, with 9 bases identical to TRBD1. CDR3 size: 15 residues. CDR1 is MDHEN and CDR2 is SYDVKM in the germline V gene. The CDR3 sequence is CASSFTGGLKTEAFF. CDR3 bases: TGTGCCAGCAGTTTCACAGGGGGCTTGAAGACTGAAGCTTTCTTT.

The chain combines TRBV19 with TRBJ2-7; maybe TRBD2 (6 bases). Germline V lookup: CDR1 LNHDA, CDR2 SQIVND (reference sequence). This CDR3 is 15 amino acids long. The ends were cut back, 3 bases at V and 3 bases at J, with 15 bases in the middle. The CDR3 sequence is CASSIRGASVYEQYF. Written as DNA, the CDR3 is TGTGCCAGTAGTATCCGGGGAGCTAGCGTCTACGAGCAGTACTTC.